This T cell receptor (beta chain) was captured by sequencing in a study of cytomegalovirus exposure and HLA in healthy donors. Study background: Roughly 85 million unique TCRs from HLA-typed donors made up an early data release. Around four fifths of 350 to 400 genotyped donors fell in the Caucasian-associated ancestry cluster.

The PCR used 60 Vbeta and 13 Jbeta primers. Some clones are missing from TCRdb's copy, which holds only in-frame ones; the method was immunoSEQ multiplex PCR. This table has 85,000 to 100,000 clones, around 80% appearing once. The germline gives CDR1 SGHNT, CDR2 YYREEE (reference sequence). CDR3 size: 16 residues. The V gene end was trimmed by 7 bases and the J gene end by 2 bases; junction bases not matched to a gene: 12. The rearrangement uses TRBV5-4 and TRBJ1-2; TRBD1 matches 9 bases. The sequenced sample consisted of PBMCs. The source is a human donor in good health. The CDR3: CASRRPGQGSNYGYTF. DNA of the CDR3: TGTGCCAGCCGACGACCGGGACAGGGTTCCAACTATGGCTACACCTTC.